This T cell receptor (beta chain) was recovered during a study of blood T cell repertoires in COVID-19. On the study more broadly: Whether acute or convalescent, the COVID-19 samples came from the United States, Italy and Spain. From T cells, B-cell-depleted T cells, or PBMCs came the material, which was cDNA or gDNA.

Authors' methods: The authors estimated nucleated cell counts from reference gene primer amplification. The repertoire was sequenced with immunoSEQ multiplex PCR; TCRdb's copy has only in-frame clones and lacks some. The V and J calls and the clone size are those of that table, but D and trimming were determined from the DNA. Among hundreds of thousands of clones listed, 84% were seen once. The source material was peripheral blood. This TCR was recovered from a woman aged 80 or older with active or convalescent COVID-19.

CDR3 coding DNA: TGTGCCAGCAGTTACTCTGGGGCAGGGAAAAGCTCCTACGAGCAGTACTTC. Amino acids: CASSYSGAGKSSYEQYF. This chain uses TRBV6-2 or TRBV6-3 with TRBJ2-7; D possibly corresponds to TRBD1 (5 bases). The CDR3 sequence is 17 residues long. Germline values: CDR1 MNHEY, CDR2 SVGEGT. Trimming pared 0 bases from V and 0 bases from J, leaving 15 bases between.